In this sample, the clone carrying this T cell receptor beta chain is medium-sized. The antigen is unknown. Only in-frame clones appear in the TCRdb table, and some are missing; sequencing was by immunoSEQ multiplex PCR. The sample shows roughly 19,000 clones, more than 65% of them seen only once. This sample stems from a study of OX40 agonist ivuxolimab in advanced cancers. Turning to the study itself: Earlier treatment with anti-PD-1, anti-PD-L1 or anti-CTLA-4 was permitted, and around 43% had received some. Study results and caveats: At doses 0.1 to 3.0 mg/kg, CD4+ and CD8+ clones expanded. Relatively little clonal expansion, among the lowest observed, appeared in partial responders at 0.1-3.0 mg/kg.

The origin of this receptor is an adult with an advanced solid tumor such as melanoma, head and neck, liver or kidney cancer. Sequenced material: CD4+ or CD8+ T cells sorted from blood, taken in a trial of the OX40 agonist ivuxolimab.

In DNA, the CDR3 is TGTGCCAGCAGCTACGGCAGGTCCAATGAGCAGTTCTTC. This gives the protein CASSYGRSNEQFF. V gene TRBV6-5 combines with J gene TRBJ2-1; D gene uncertain. Deletions cut 6 bases from V and 6 bases from J, with 12 bases between. Germline V gives CDR1 MNHEY, CDR2 SVGAGI. The CDR3 consists of 13 residues.